Listed below are T cell receptor beta chains from one sample, sequenced in a study of regulatory T cells in long-lasting Graves disease. Each CDR3 protein is one row after TCRdb ran MiXCR on the multiplex PCR reads. The sample holds 390,000 or so distinct CDR3 sequences, approximately 10% seen once. These same data were also listed under a study on T cells in Graves' hyperthyroidism and ophthalmopathy.

This specimen consisted of peripheral blood mononuclear cells (PBMCs), obtained at new diagnosis, from a patient treated with antithyroid drugs. The receptor source for this set is a woman under 30 with Graves disease. Each CDR3 is given with its conserved first and last residue. Fields, in order: D gene, J gene, clone size, V gene, CDR3 DNA, CDR3 protein. D genes are given only for firm matches. Not every row has a clone size; where given, it reads once, few, many or a size class.

.	TRBJ1-5	many	TRBV10-3	TGTGCCATCAGTGAGTCGCCCGGGACGGGGGAGCCCCAGCATTTT	CAISESPGTGEPQHF
.	TRBJ1-5	many	TRBV14	TGTGCCAGCAGCCCGCAGGATAGCAATCAGCCCCAGCATTTT	CASSPQDSNQPQHF
.	TRBJ2-6	few	TRBV27	TGTGCCAGCAGGGAAACTCCGGGGTTCGGGGCCAACGTCCTGACTTTC	CASRETPGFGANVLTF
TRBD2	TRBJ2-7	few	TRBV20-1	TGCAGTGCTAGATTTTCCGGCGGACTAGCGTATCGCGAGCAGTACTTC	CSARFSGGLAYREQYF
.	TRBJ2-3	.	TRBV5-6	TGTGCCAGCAGCCTGGAGGAGGGGGGCCTAACAGATACGCAGTATTTT	CASSLEEGGLTDTQYF
.	TRBJ2-3	many	TRBV28	TGTGCCAGCACCGAGTTAACGGGAAGGCAGTATTTT	CASTELTGRQYF
.	TRBJ2-1	many	TRBV10-3	TGTGCCATCAGTGAACGGACAGCCAGAACTTCCTCCTACAATGAGCAGTTCTTC	CAISERTARTSSYNEQFF
.	TRBJ2-5	many	TRBV12-3/TRBV12-4	TGTGCCAGCAGTTCCTTCGCAAGGTACCAAGAGACCCAGTACTTC	CASSSFARYQETQYF
.	TRBJ1-2	many	TRBV7-6	TGTGCCAGCAGCTTAGCTGAGTGGGAGATGCGGGGCTACACCTTC	CASSLAEWEMRGYTF
TRBD2	TRBJ2-3	many	TRBV28	TGTGCCAGCAGCTCGGCGGGGGGAGGCACAGATACGCAGTATTTT	CASSSAGGGTDTQYF
TRBD2	TRBJ2-1	many	TRBV7-9	TGTGCCAGCAGCTCCCCGGGACTAGCGGTTGGAGGCTCCTACAATGAGCAGTTCTTC	CASSSPGLAVGGSYNEQFF
TRBD2	TRBJ2-1	many	TRBV12-3/TRBV12-4	TGTGCCAGCAGTTTCACGACTAGCGGGAGGAAATTCTTC	CASSFTTSGRKFF
.	TRBJ1-4	many	TRBV28	TGTGCCAGCAGTTTAAATCGCGGTGAAAAACTGTTTTTT	CASSLNRGEKLFF
TRBD1	TRBJ1-2	.	TRBV4-2	TGTGCCAGCAGCCAAGAGGACAGGAGAGTGCTCTATGGCTACACCTTC	CASSQEDRRVLYGYTF
TRBD2	TRBJ2-3	many	TRBV18	TGTGCCAGCTCACCACCGGCTAGCGGATATAAAAGGAGGCCGCAGTATTTT	CASSPPASGYKRRPQYF
.	TRBJ2-5	.	TRBV7-6	TGTGCCAGCAGCAGTAAGGGGTGGGGAGAGACCCAGTACTTC	CASSSKGWGETQYF
.	TRBJ2-2	many	TRBV5-1	TGCGCCAGCAGTCTCTTAGCGACGGGGGCCCCCGGGGACAACACCGGGGAGCTGTTTTTT	CASSLLATGAPGDNTGELFF
.	TRBJ2-3	few	TRBV7-9	TGTGCCAGCAGCTTAACGCTCGGACAGAGCACAGATACGCAGTATTTT	CASSLTLGQSTDTQYF
TRBD2	TRBJ2-7	few	TRBV19	TGTGCCAGTAGCCTCCGGAGTAGCGGGAGGTTCGACGAGCAGTACTTC	CASSLRSSGRFDEQYF
.	TRBJ1-5	many	TRBV10-3	TGTGCCATCCGCGGGGACAATCAGCCCCAGCATTTT	CAIRGDNQPQHF
.	TRBJ2-1	.	TRBV20-1	TGCAGTGCTAGTTTACCTGGATACAATGAGCAGTTCTTC	CSASLPGYNEQFF
.	TRBJ1-5	many	TRBV6-2/TRBV6-3	TGTGCCAGCAGTTACTCGAGGCAGGACTTACGAAATCAGCCCCAGCATTTT	CASSYSRQDLRNQPQHF
.	TRBJ1-1	many	TRBV20-1	TGCAGTGCTAAGGAGGGGCCGGGTGAAGCTTTCTTT	CSAKEGPGEAFF
.	TRBJ1-1	many	TRBV11-2	TGTGCCAGCAAATTCCAGGGGCTGGACACTGAAGCTTTCTTT	CASKFQGLDTEAFF
.	TRBJ2-7	many	TRBV11-1	TGTGCCAGCAGCTTAAGACAGGCAGTCTCCTACGAGCAGTACTTC	CASSLRQAVSYEQYF
.	TRBJ2-6	many	TRBV27	TGTGCCAGCAGTTTGAGTGACGGGGCCAACGTCCTGACTTTC	CASSLSDGANVLTF
TRBD1	TRBJ2-5	many	TRBV7-3	TGTGCCAGCAGCCTGGACAGGGTACAAGAGACCCAGTACTTC	CASSLDRVQETQYF
TRBD1	TRBJ1-2	many	TRBV29-1	TGCAGCGTTGAGAGACAGGGGAGTGGTGGCTACACCTTC	CSVERQGSGGYTF
.	TRBJ2-1	many	TRBV9	TGTGCCAGCAGCGTAGAAAGGGGGAGGGTTTACAATGAGCAGTTCTTC	CASSVERGRVYNEQFF
TRBD1	TRBJ1-4	many	TRBV2	TGTGCCAGCAGTGAAATTACAGGGGGAGGTGAAAAACTGTTTTTT	CASSEITGGGEKLFF
.	TRBJ1-5	few	TRBV10-3	TGTGCCATCAGTGAGTCGTTACGGAATAGCAATCAGCCCCAGCATTTT	CAISESLRNSNQPQHF
.	TRBJ2-1	many	TRBV28	TGTGCCAGCAGTTCTGGGCTAGCGAGATACAATGAGCAGTTCTTC	CASSSGLARYNEQFF